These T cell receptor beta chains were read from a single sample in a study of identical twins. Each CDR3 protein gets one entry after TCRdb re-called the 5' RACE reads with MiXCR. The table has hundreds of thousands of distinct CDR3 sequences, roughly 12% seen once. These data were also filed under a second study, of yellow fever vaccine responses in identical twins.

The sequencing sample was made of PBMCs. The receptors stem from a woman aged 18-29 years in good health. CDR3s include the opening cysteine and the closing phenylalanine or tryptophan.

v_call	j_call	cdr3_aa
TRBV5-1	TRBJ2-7	CASHPGAGPYEQYF
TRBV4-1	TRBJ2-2	CASSQGLAGVGELFF
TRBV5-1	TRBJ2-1	CASSPTRINEQFF
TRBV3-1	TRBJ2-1	CASSPAAGTSGGRKYNEQFF
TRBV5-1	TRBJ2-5	CASSSLGGKQETQYF
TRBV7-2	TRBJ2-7	CASSFVGGFTYEQYF
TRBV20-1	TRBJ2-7	CSAGDLVGYEQYF
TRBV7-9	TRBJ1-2	CASRNTGASDYGYTF
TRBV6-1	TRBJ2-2	CASKTGEGHGELFF
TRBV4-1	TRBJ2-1	CASSRARDEQFF
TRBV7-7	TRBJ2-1	CASSLVPLAGGPLNEQFF
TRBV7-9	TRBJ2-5	CASSRAPEETQYF
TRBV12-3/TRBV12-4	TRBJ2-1	CASRLREFRYNEQFF
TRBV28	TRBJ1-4	CASSLTGTGEKLFF
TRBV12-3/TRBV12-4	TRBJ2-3	CASSFEQPSDTQYF
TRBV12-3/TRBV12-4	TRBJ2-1	CASSGQEAYNEQFF
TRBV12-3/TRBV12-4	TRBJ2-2	CASSSRLTRGTNTGELFF
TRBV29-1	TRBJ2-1	CSVDRYNEQFF
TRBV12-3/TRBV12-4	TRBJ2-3	CASSSHAEEGQYF
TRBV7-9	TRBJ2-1	CASSQLLADEQFF
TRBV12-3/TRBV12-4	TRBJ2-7	CASTPGLADEQYF
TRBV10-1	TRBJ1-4	CASSETGTGNEKLFF
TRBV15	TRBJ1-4	CATRGGGTPNEKLFF
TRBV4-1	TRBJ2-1	CASSQESSYNEQFF
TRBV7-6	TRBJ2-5	CASSLGPAGVGETQYF
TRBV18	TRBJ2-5	CASSPGLQETQYF
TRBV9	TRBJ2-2	CASTPGQGLTGELFF
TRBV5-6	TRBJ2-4	CARSHSGNIQYF
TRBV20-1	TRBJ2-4	CSAGGLANIQYF
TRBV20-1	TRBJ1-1	CSARSRTPDTPKGNTEAFF
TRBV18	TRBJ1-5	CASSPGSTGQPQHF
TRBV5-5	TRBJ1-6	CASSLLGATNNSPLHF
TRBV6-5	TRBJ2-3	CASSTRDRVVDTQYF
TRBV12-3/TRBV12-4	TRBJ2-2	CASSFSPIGELFF
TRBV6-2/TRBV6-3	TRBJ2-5	CASRNLRGETQYF
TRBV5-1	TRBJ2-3	CASSSRQGGPGAQYF
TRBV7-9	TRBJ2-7	CASSSGNYEQYF
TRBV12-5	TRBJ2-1	CASGLTRLAGGSNEQFF
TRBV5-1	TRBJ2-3	CASSLEGRATDTQYF
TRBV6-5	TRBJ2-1	CASSYTGLANNEQFF
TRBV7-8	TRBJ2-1	CASSWDPKGPLNNEQFF
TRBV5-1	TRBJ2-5	CASSLGQGVETQYF
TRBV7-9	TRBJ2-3	CASSPPGLADTDTQYF
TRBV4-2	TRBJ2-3	CASSQGGLAGYTDTQYF
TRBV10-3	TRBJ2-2	CAISPSGGPNTGELFF
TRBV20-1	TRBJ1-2	CSANGENYGYTF
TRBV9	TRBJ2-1	CASSVVPGGNEQFF
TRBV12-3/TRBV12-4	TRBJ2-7	CASSLKAVLREQYF
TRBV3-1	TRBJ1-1	CASSQGQGLNTEAFF
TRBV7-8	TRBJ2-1	CASSRNRDSYDNEQFF
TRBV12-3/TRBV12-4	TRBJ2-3	CASTRGSGPDYTDTQYF
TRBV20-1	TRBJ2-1	CSAQVNNEQFF
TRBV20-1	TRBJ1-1	CSAWTRSEAFF
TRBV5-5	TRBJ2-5	CASSLTPHREETQYF
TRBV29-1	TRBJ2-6	CSAQHRTRSSGANVLTF
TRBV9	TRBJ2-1	CASSAVGGSYNEQFF
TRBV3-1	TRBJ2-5	CASSQSGSRETQYF
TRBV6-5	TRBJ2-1	CASSFNSLAGATLEQFF
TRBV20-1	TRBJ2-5	CSAPNKRAEPKETQYF
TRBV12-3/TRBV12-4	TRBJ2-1	CASSLFGDEQFF